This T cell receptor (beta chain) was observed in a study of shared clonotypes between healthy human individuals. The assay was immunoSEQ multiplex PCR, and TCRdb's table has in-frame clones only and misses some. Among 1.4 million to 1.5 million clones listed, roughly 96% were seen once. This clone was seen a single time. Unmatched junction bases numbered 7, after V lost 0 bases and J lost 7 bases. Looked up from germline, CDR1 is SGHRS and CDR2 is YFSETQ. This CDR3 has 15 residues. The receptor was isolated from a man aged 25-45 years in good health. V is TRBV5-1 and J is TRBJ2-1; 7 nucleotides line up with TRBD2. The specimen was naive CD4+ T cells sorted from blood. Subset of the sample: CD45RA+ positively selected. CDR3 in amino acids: CASSLARAGRNEQFF. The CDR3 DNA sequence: TGCGCCAGCAGCTTGGCCCGAGCGGGACGGAATGAGCAGTTCTTC.